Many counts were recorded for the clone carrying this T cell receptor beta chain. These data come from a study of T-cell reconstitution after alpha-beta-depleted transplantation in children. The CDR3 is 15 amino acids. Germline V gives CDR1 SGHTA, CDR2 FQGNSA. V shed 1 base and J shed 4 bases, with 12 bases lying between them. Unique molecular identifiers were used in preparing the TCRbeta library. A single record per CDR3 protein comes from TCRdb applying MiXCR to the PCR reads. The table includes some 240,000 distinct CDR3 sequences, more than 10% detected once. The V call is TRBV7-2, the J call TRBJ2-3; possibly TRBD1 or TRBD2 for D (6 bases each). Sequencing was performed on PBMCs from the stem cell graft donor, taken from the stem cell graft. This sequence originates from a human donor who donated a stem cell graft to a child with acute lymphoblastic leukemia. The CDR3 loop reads CASSLDRGRADTQYF. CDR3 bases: TGTGCCAGCAGCTTAGACCGGGGGCGAGCAGATACGCAGTATTTT.